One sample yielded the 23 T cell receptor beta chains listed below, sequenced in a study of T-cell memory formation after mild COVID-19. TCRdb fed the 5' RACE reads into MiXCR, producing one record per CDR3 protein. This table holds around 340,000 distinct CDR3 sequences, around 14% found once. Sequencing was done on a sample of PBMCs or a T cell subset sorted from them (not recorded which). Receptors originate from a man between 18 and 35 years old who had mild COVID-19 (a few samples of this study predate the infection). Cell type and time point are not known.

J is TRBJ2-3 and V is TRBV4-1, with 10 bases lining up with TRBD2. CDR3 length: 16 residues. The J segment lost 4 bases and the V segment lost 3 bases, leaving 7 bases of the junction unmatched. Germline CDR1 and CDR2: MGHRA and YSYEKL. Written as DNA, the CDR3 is TGCGCCAGCAGCCAGCCCGGACTAGCGGTCGCAGATACGCAGTATTTT. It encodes CASSQPGLAVADTQYF.

CDR3 coding DNA: TGTGCCAGCAGCGAACACGGGGCGACCCATTCACCCCTCCACTTT. It is translated as CASSEHGATHSPLHF. The V call is TRBV28, the J call TRBJ1-6; tentative D call: TRBD1 (5 bases). With 6 bases removed from V and 8 bases from J, the gap between germline ends came to 17 bases. The CDR3 runs 15 residues. Germline V CDR1 and CDR2: MDHEN, SYDVKM.

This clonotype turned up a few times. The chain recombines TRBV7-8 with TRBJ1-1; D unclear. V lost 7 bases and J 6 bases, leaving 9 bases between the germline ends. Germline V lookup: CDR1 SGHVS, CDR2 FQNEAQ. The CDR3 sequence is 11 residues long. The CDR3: CASIGRSEAFF. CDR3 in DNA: TGTGCCAGCATTGGAAGGTCTGAAGCTTTCTTT.

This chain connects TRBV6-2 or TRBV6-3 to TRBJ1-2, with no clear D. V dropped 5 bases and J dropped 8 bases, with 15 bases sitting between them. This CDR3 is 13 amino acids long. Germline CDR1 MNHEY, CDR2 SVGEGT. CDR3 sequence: CASSPYASPGYTF. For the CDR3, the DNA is TGTGCCAGCAGTCCGTACGCCTCTCCCGGCTACACCTTC.

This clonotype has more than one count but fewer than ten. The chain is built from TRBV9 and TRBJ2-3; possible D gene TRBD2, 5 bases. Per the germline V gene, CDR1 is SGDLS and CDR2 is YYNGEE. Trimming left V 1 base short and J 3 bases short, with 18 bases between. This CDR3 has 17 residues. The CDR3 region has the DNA TGTGCCAGCAGCGTAACCCCTCGAGGGATTGGGACAGATACGCAGTATTTT. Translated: CASSVTPRGIGTDTQYF. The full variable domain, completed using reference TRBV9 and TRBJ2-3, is DSGVTQTPKHLITATGQRVTLRCSPRSGDLSVYWYQQSLDQGLQFLIQYYNGEERAKGNILERFSAQQFPDLHSELNLSSLELGDSALYFCASSVTPRGIGTDTQYFGPGTRLTVL.

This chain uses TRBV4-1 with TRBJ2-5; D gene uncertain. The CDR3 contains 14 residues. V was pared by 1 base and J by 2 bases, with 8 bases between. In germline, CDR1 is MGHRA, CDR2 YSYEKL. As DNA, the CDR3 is TGCGCCAGCAGCCAAGTACACGAACAAGAGACCCAGTACTTC. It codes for CASSQVHEQETQYF.

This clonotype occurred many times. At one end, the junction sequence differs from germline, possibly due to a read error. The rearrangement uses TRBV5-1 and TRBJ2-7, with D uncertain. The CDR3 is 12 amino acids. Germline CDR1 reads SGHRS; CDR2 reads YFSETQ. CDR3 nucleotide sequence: TGTGCCAGCAGCTTACCGGGCTACGAGCAGTACTTC. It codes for CASSLPGYEQYF.

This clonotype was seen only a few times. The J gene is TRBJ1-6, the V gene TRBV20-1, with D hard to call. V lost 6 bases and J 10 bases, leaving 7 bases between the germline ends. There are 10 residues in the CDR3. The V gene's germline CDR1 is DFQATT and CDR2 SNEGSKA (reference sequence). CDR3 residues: CSARRSPLHF. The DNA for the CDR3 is TGCAGTGCCAGGAGATCACCCCTCCACTTT.

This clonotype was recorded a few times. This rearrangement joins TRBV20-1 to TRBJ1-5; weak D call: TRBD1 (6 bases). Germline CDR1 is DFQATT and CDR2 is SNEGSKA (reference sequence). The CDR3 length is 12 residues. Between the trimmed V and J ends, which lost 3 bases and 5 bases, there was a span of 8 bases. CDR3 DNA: TGCAGTGCTAGGGGGGCGGATCAGCCCCAGCATTTT. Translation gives CSARGADQPQHF.

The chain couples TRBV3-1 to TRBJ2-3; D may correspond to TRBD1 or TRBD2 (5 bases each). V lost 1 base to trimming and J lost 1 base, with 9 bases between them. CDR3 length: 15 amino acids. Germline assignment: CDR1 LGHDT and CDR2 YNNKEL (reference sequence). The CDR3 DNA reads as TGTGCCAGCAGCCAAGGAGGGGTAGGCACAGATACGCAGTATTTT. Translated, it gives CASSQGGVGTDTQYF.

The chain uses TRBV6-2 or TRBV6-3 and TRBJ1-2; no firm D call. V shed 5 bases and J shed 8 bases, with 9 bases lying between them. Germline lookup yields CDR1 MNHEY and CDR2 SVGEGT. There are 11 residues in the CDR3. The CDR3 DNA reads TGTGCCAGCAGTGCTGTGGGGGGCTACACCTTC. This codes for CASSAVGGYTF.

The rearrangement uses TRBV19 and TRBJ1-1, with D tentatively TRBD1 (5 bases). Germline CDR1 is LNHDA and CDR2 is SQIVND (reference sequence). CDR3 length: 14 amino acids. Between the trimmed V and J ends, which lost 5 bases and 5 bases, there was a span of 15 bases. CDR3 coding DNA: TGTGCCAGTAGTGGGGCTCTGGGAAGTACTGAAGCTTTCTTT. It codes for CASSGALGSTEAFF.

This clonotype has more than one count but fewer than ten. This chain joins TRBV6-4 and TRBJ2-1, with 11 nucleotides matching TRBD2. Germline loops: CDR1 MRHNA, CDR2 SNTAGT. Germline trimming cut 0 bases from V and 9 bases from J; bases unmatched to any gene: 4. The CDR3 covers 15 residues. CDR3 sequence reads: CASSDSSGGAAEQFF. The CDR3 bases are TGTGCCAGCAGTGACTCTAGCGGGGGGGCAGCTGAGCAGTTCTTC.

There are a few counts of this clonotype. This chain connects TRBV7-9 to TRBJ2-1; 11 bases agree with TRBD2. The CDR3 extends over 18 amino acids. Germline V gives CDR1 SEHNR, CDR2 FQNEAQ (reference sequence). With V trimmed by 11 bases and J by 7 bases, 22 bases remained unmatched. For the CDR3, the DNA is TGTGCCTGGCTCAGGGCTAGCGGGGGGCCGTCACCGGGGAATGAGCAGTTCTTC. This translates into CAWLRASGGPSPGNEQFF.

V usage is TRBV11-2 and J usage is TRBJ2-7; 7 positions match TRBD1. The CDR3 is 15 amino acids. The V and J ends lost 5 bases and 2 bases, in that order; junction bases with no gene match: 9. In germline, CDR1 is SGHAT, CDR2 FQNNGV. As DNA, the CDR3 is TGTGCCAGCAGCCATCGACAGGGCGTCCCCTACGAGCAGTACGTC. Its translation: CASSHRQGVPYEQYV.

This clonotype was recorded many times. As DNA, the CDR3 is TGTGCCAGCACCCTGGACAGAACCACCGGGGAGCTGTTTTTT. Its translation is CASTLDRTTGELFF. This chain uses TRBV7-2 with TRBJ2-2, with D possibly TRBD1 on 6 matching bases. This CDR3 comprises 14 residues. The V end was cut by 7 bases, the J end by 4 bases, with 13 bases between. The germline CDR1 and CDR2 sequences are SGHTA and FQGNSA.

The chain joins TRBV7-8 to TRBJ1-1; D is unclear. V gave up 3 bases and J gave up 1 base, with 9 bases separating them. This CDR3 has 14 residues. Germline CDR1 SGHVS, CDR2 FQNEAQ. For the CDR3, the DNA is TGTGCCAGCAGCTTTCGTAGTCGGAACACTGAAGCTTTCTTT. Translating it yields CASSFRSRNTEAFF. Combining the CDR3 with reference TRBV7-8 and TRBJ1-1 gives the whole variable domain GAGVSQSPRYKVAKRGQDVALRCDPISGHVSLFWYQQALGQGPEFLTYFQNEAQLDKSGLPSDRFFAERPEGSVSTLKIQRTQQEDSAVYLCASSFRSRNTEAFFGQGTRLTVV.

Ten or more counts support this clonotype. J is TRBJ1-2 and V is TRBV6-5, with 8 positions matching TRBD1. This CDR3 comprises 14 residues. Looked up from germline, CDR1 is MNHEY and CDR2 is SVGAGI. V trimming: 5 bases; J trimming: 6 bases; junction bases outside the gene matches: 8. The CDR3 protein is CASSLGQGLDGYTF. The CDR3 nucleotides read TGTGCCAGCAGTCTAGGACAGGGTTTAGATGGCTACACCTTC.

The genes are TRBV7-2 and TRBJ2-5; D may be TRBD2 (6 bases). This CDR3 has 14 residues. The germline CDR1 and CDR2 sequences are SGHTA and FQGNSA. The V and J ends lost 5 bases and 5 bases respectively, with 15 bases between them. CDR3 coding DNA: TGTGCCAGCAGCCGCCCGGCGGGGAGGGAGACCCAGTACTTC. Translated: CASSRPAGRETQYF. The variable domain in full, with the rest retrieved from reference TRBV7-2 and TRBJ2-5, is GAGVSQSPSNKVTEKGKDVELRCDPISGHTALYWYRQSLGQGLEFLIYFQGNSAPDKSGLPSDRFSAERTGGSVSTLTIQRTQQEDSAVYLCASSRPAGRETQYFGPGTRLLVL.

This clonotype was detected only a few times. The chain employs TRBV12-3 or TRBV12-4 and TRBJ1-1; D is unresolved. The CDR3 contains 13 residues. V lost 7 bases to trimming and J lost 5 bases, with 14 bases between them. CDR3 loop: CASTNFGVTEAFF. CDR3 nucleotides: TGTGCCAGCACAAATTTCGGGGTGACTGAAGCTTTCTTT.

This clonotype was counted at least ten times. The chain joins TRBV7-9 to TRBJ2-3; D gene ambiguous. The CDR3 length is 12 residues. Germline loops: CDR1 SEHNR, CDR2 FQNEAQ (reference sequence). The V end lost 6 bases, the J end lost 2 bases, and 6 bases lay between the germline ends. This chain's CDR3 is CASSRPTDTQYF. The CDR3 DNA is TGTGCCAGCAGTCGACCCACAGATACGCAGTATTTT.

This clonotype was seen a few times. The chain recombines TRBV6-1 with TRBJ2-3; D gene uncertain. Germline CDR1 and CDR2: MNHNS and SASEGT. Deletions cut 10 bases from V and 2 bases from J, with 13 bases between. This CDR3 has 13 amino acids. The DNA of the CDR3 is TGTGCCACCACCCCGCAGTACACAGATACGCAGTATTTT. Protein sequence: CATTPQYTDTQYF.

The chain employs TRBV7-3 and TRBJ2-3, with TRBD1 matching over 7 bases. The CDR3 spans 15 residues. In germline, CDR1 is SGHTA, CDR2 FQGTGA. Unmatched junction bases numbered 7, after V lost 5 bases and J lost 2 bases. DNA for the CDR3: TGTGCCAGCAGCCTGGGGACAGCAACCACAGATACGCAGTATTTT. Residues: CASSLGTATTDTQYF.